The rows below give T cell receptor beta chains drawn from one sample of a study of T cells in localized non-small cell lung cancer. Sequenced by immunoSEQ multiplex PCR; TCRdb stores in-frame clones only, minus some. The repertoire has 3,000 or so clones, about 19% of them found once; the top ten carry around 18%. Source: lung tumor tissue, taken before any cancer treatment. The receptors come from a man between 40 and 69 years old with stage I squamous cell lung carcinoma. Each CDR3 is given with its conserved first and last residue. D genes are given only for firm matches. Rows give clone size only sometimes, using once, few, many, or a class for an expanded clone.

clone_size: NA
cdr3_length: 14
v_call: TRBV5-1
d_call: TRBD1
cdr3_aa: CASSFSTGSYEQYF

clone_size: NA
cdr3_length: 13
v_call: TRBV7-2
d_call: NA
cdr3_aa: CASRIDRNTEAFF

clone_size: medium-sized
cdr3_length: 15
v_call: TRBV6-8
d_call: NA
cdr3_aa: CASSYSRSNNSPLHF

clone_size: NA
cdr3_length: 12
v_call: TRBV6-8
d_call: NA
cdr3_aa: CASSLQGNEQFF

clone_size: NA
cdr3_length: 15
v_call: TRBV25-1
d_call: TRBD1
cdr3_aa: CATQRDRGNTGELFF

clone_size: few
cdr3_length: 14
v_call: TRBV11-3
d_call: TRBD1
cdr3_aa: CASSPGTGGPELFF

clone_size: medium-sized
cdr3_length: 14
v_call: TRBV11-3
d_call: TRBD1
cdr3_aa: CASSLGTGSYGYTF

clone_size: medium-sized
cdr3_length: 15
v_call: TRBV6-8
d_call: TRBD1
cdr3_aa: CASSRNRGRVETQYF

clone_size: few
cdr3_length: 16
v_call: TRBV15
d_call: TRBD2
cdr3_aa: CATSRKGLAGLDTQYF

clone_size: few
cdr3_length: 16
v_call: TRBV15
d_call: TRBD2
cdr3_aa: CATKRGLGTIQETQYF

clone_size: NA
cdr3_length: 15
v_call: TRBV11-3
d_call: TRBD2
cdr3_aa: CASSTGAGGYNEQFF

clone_size: few
cdr3_length: 14
v_call: TRBV11-3
d_call: NA
cdr3_aa: CASSLSGQSYEQYF

clone_size: NA
cdr3_length: 15
v_call: TRBV11-3
d_call: TRBD1
cdr3_aa: CASSPTGGAGYGYTF

clone_size: large
cdr3_length: 15
v_call: TRBV15
d_call: NA
cdr3_aa: CATSRDGGNTGELFF

clone_size: medium-sized
cdr3_length: 14
v_call: TRBV28
d_call: NA
cdr3_aa: CASSFRHMNTEAFF

clone_size: medium-sized
cdr3_length: 20
v_call: TRBV6-8
d_call: NA
cdr3_aa: CASSYSQGKGKLQGNTEAFF

clone_size: NA
cdr3_length: 14
v_call: TRBV6-8
d_call: TRBD1
cdr3_aa: CAISQGQGGNTIYF

clone_size: NA
cdr3_length: 17
v_call: TRBV5-1
d_call: TRBD1
cdr3_aa: CASSLLGAQGGVDTQYF

clone_size: few
cdr3_length: 14
v_call: TRBV19
d_call: NA
cdr3_aa: CASIGDIKNQPQHF

clone_size: medium-sized
cdr3_length: 15
v_call: TRBV11-3
d_call: TRBD2
cdr3_aa: CASSFQRGGQDEQFF

clone_size: few
cdr3_length: 14
v_call: TRBV11-3
d_call: NA
cdr3_aa: CASSRNKPGSEQFF

clone_size: medium-sized
cdr3_length: 14
v_call: TRBV11-3
d_call: NA
cdr3_aa: CASSSPAAGQPQHF

clone_size: few
cdr3_length: 13
v_call: TRBV6-8
d_call: NA
cdr3_aa: CASTHGAYNEQFF

clone_size: NA
cdr3_length: 16
v_call: TRBV14
d_call: NA
cdr3_aa: CASSQRPDSSYNEQFF

clone_size: NA
cdr3_length: 13
v_call: TRBV6-8
d_call: TRBD2
cdr3_aa: CASSNLAAYEQYF

clone_size: few
cdr3_length: 11
v_call: TRBV19
d_call: NA
cdr3_aa: CASSIRLGLFF

clone_size: NA
cdr3_length: 14
v_call: TRBV11-3
d_call: NA
cdr3_aa: CASSETGIWNEQFF

clone_size: once
cdr3_length: 16
v_call: TRBV18
d_call: NA
cdr3_aa: CASSQGGGPTHGEQFF

clone_size: NA
cdr3_length: 20
v_call: TRBV11-3
d_call: NA
cdr3_aa: CASSLDSKGTFSSGANVLTF

clone_size: few
cdr3_length: 15
v_call: TRBV11-3
d_call: NA
cdr3_aa: CASSLGSGRDSPLHF

clone_size: medium-sized
cdr3_length: 15
v_call: TRBV9
d_call: TRBD1
cdr3_aa: CASSVQKTRQGEAFF

clone_size: few
cdr3_length: 14
v_call: TRBV11-3
d_call: TRBD1
cdr3_aa: CASSPGQGEYEQYF

clone_size: large
cdr3_length: 15
v_call: TRBV5-1
d_call: NA
cdr3_aa: CASSYGGLDNEKLFF